The clone carrying this T cell receptor beta chain was found many times. As yet, its antigen is unknown. CDR3 size: 14 residues. V was pared by 5 bases and J by 2 bases, with 9 bases between. Germline CDR1 and CDR2: SNHLY and FYNNEI. The data are from a study of neurological immune-mediated disorders. Regarding the study as a whole: Because no CDR3 amino acid sequences were shared across subjects by expanded clones, private repertoires were suggested in all groups. It was HTLV-1-associated myelopathy that showed the most TCR clonal expansion, while multiple sclerosis showed the least, falling below healthy controls.

TCRdb itself ran the 5' RACE reads through MiXCR, one entry per CDR3 protein. The repertoire holds tens of thousands of distinct CDR3 sequences, with roughly 2% as singletons. The sequence came from a woman aged 40-49 years with multiple sclerosis. Sequencing was done on a sample of PBMCs. The chain employs TRBV2 and TRBJ1-4; D gene unclear. In DNA, the CDR3 is TGTGCCAGCAGTCGGTGGGGTACTAATGAAAAACTGTTTTTT. Its translation: CASSRWGTNEKLFF.